This TCR beta chain was sequenced during a study of T cells after yellow fever vaccination. Notes on the study in general: Within FACS-sorted repertoires, abundant clonotypes contaminating from the bulk population could be present.

5'RACE template switching added a universal primer site and UMIs to TCR cDNA. MiXCR, run by TCRdb on the 5' RACE reads, gives a single entry per CDR3 protein. The sample contains about 120,000 distinct CDR3 sequences, around 9.8% of which appear only once. This CDR3 has 14 residues. Germline V gene lookup returns CDR1 MNHEY and CDR2 SVGEGT. The junction had 5 bases not matched to a gene; V was cut back by 9 bases and J by 4 bases. About this clonotype: What it binds is not known.

Sample: CD8+ T cells sorted from PBMCs, taken on the day of the yellow fever booster vaccination. This chain connects TRBV6-2 or TRBV6-3 to TRBJ2-1; TRBD1 aligns across 11 bases. The receptor was isolated from a man younger than 30 who received the YFV17D yellow fever vaccine. The CDR3 reads CASRTGGPYNEQFF. For the CDR3, the DNA is TGTGCCAGTCGGACAGGGGGCCCATACAATGAGCAGTTCTTC.